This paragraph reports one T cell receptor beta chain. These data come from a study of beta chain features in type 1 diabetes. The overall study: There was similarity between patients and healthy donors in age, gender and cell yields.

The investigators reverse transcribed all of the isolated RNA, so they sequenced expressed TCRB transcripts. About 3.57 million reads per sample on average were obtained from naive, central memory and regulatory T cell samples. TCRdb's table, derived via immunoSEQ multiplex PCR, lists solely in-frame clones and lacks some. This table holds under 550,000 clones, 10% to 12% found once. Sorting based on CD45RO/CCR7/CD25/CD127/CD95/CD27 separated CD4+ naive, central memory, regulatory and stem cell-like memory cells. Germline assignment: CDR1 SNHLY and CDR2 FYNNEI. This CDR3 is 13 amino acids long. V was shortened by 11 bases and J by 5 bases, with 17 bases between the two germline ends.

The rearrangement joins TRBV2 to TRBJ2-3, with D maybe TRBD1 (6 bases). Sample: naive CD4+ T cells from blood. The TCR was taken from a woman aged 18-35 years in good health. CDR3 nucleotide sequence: TGTGCCGCAAGCCTGGGGGCGGTAGATACGCAGTATTTT. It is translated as CAASLGAVDTQYF.